This passage covers 32 T cell receptor beta chains from one sample sequenced in a study of blood T cell repertoires in COVID-19. Data came from immunoSEQ multiplex PCR; TCRdb stores just in-frame clones and leaves some out. The repertoire holds 150,000 to 200,000 clones, with roughly 90% as singletons. The material sequenced was peripheral blood. Source of these receptors: a man aged 25-45 years with COVID-19, enrolled during active disease.

The rearrangement links TRBV19 to TRBJ2-1; 7 bases line up with TRBD2. CDR3 length equals 16 residues. Trimming at V came to 5 bases and at J to 2 bases, leaving 9 bases not matched to a gene. Germline assignment: CDR1 LNHDA and CDR2 SQIVND (reference sequence). In DNA, the CDR3 is TGTGCCAGTAGTCTCGGGGGGAGGGCCACCTACAATGAGCAGTTCTTC. Its translation: CASSLGGRATYNEQFF.

The rearrangement uses TRBV5-1 and TRBJ1-1; perhaps TRBD1 as D (5 bases). Trimming shortened V by 3 bases and J by 0 bases, and 9 bases separated the two germline ends. The CDR3 spans 14 residues. Germline CDR1 reads SGHRS; CDR2 reads YFSETQ. CDR3 sequence (DNA): TGCGCCAGCAGCTCACAGGACATGAACACTGAAGCTTTCTTT. Encoded protein: CASSSQDMNTEAFF.

The chain carries TRBV6-5 and TRBJ1-2; 9 bases map to TRBD1. This CDR3 contains 16 residues. With 3 bases clipped from V and 4 bases from J, the junction kept 9 bases outside the gene matches. Germline V lookup: CDR1 MNHEY, CDR2 SVGAGI. Here the CDR3 DNA reads TGTGCCAGCAGTTATAACCGGGACAGGGTTCGCTATGGCTACACCTTC. It is translated as CASSYNRDRVRYGYTF.

The chain joins TRBV2 to TRBJ2-5, with 8 positions matching TRBD1. This CDR3 spans 13 amino acids. Losses at the gene ends were 7 bases for V and 3 bases for J; bases not matched to a gene: 4. The germline gives CDR1 SNHLY, CDR2 FYNNEI. The CDR3 protein is CASIRTGKETQYF. CDR3 nucleotides: TGTGCCAGCATTCGGACAGGGAAAGAGACCCAGTACTTC. The full variable domain, completed using reference TRBV2 and TRBJ2-5, is EPEVTQTPSHQVTQMGQEVILRCVPISNHLYFYWYRQILGQKVEFLVSFYNNEISEKSEIFDDQFSVERPDGSNFTLKIRSTKLEDSAMYFCASIRTGKETQYFGPGTRLLVL.

V gene TRBV27 combines with J gene TRBJ2-3, with 12 nucleotides matching TRBD1. CDR1 and CDR2 from the germline V gene are MNHEY and SMNVEV (reference sequence). Trimming cost V 5 bases and J 2 bases; bases outside gene matches: 8. The CDR3 is made up of 17 amino acids. This chain's CDR3 is CASSRRDRGLDTDTQYF. In DNA, the CDR3 is TGTGCCAGCAGTCGGAGGGACAGGGGGCTGGACACAGATACGCAGTATTTT.

V is TRBV7-2 and J is TRBJ2-7, with 7 nucleotides matching TRBD2. The CDR3 totals 13 residues. V lost 0 bases, J lost 12 bases, and 8 bases stayed unmatched. In germline, CDR1 is SGHTA, CDR2 FQGNSA. The CDR3 region has the DNA TGTGCCAGCAGCTTAGCGGGGAGGGAGCAGACGTACTTC. It specifies CASSLAGREQTYF. Combining the CDR3 with reference TRBV7-2 and TRBJ2-7 gives the whole variable domain GAGVSQSPSNKVTEKGKDVELRCDPISGHTALYWYRQSLGQGLEFLIYFQGNSAPDKSGLPSDRFSAERTGGSVSTLTIQRTQQEDSAVYLCASSLAGREQTYFGPGTRLTVT.

This rearrangement joins TRBV9 to TRBJ1-2, with D possibly being TRBD1 (6 bases). The germline gives CDR1 SGDLS, CDR2 YYNGEE. The V end lost 3 bases, the J end lost 4 bases, and 22 bases lay between the germline ends. The CDR3 sequence is 17 residues long. The CDR3 sequence is CASSGGAGVRVGYGYTF. CDR3 nucleotide sequence: TGTGCCAGCAGCGGAGGGGCAGGGGTTCGGGTCGGCTATGGCTACACCTTC.

The chain has TRBV6-2 or TRBV6-3 and TRBJ1-5, with D perhaps matching TRBD1 (5 bases). Trimming pared 2 bases from V and 0 bases from J, leaving 17 bases between. This CDR3 is 18 amino acids long. The germline V gene encodes CDR1 MNHEY and CDR2 SVGEGT. This CDR3 is CASSYRPDRSYSNQPQHF. CDR3 coding DNA: TGTGCCAGCAGTTACCGCCCAGACAGATCATATAGCAATCAGCCCCAGCATTTT.

This clone was seen only once. The chain employs TRBV7-3 and TRBJ1-5; D perhaps matches TRBD1 (5 bases). CDR1 and CDR2 (germline): SGHTA, FQGTGA. V was cut by 5 bases and J by 5 bases, with 10 bases left in between. The CDR3 extends over 13 amino acids. CDR3 nucleotides: TGTGCCAGCAGCCAGGACACTTATCAGCCCCAGCATTTT. This encodes CASSQDTYQPQHF.

The chain has TRBV19 and TRBJ2-2; D is uncertain. Germline assignment: CDR1 LNHDA and CDR2 SQIVND (reference sequence). This CDR3 has 12 amino acids. The V and J ends lost 7 bases and 6 bases respectively, with 9 bases between them. CDR3 sequence reads: CASTPRAGELFF. For the CDR3, the DNA is TGTGCCAGTACCCCCCGGGCCGGGGAGCTGTTTTTT.

A word on this clone: Other DNA variants within this sample encode the same CDR3. This chain joins TRBV27 and TRBJ2-7; tentative D call: TRBD1 (6 bases). This CDR3 has 12 amino acids. Germline values: CDR1 MNHEY, CDR2 SMNVEV (reference sequence). Trimming pared 6 bases from V and 4 bases from J, leaving 10 bases between. CDR3 sequence: CASSPQGYEQYF. The CDR3 coding sequence is TGTGCCAGCAGCCCCCAGGGGTACGAGCAGTACTTC.

About this clone: The junction differs from germline at one of its ends, possibly a read error. This chain connects TRBV24-1 to TRBJ1-2; unclear D gene. Looked up from germline, CDR1 is KGHDR and CDR2 is SFDVKD. The CDR3 length is 14 residues. CDR3 nucleotides: TGTGCCACGAGTGGGCAGGCCTATAACTATGGCTACACCTTC. Protein: CATSGQAYNYGYTF.

V usage is TRBV6-5 and J usage is TRBJ2-7, with D perhaps matching TRBD2 (6 bases). The CDR3 runs to 13 residues. Germline V gene data show CDR1 as MNHEY and CDR2 as SVGAGI. V lost 2 bases, J lost 3 bases, and 8 bases lay in between. CDR3 protein: CASSYMRDYEQYF. In nucleotides, the CDR3 is TGTGCCAGCAGTTACATGCGGGACTACGAGCAGTACTTC.

CDR3 sequence: CSVEVGGDQPQHF. DNA of the CDR3: TGCAGCGTTGAAGTCGGGGGGGATCAGCCCCAGCATTTT. V gene TRBV29-1 combines with J gene TRBJ1-5, with TRBD1 as a possible D gene (5 bases). Trimming stripped 1 base from V and 5 bases from J, with 9 bases between. Germline loops: CDR1 SQVTM, CDR2 ANQGSEA. This CDR3 has 13 amino acids. Complete variable domain (other parts from reference TRBV29-1 and TRBJ1-5): SAVISQKPSRDICQRGTSLTIQCQVDSQVTMMFWYRQQPGQSLTLIATANQGSEATYESGFVIDKFPISRPNLTFSTLTVSNMSPEDSSIYLCSVEVGGDQPQHFGDGTRLSIL.

The CDR3 loop is CASSFSNYEQYF. Here the CDR3 DNA reads TGTGCCAGCAGCTTTTCTAACTACGAGCAGTACTTC. The genes are TRBV7-2 and TRBJ2-7; no definite D call. The CDR3 is 12 residues long. Germline loops: CDR1 SGHTA, CDR2 FQGNSA. The ends were cut back, 3 bases at V and 3 bases at J, with 6 bases in the middle.

The V gene is TRBV19, the J gene TRBJ1-2; TRBD1 is a possible D gene (6 bases). V lost 3 bases, J lost 1 base, and 9 bases lay in between. The CDR3 covers 14 residues. Germline V lookup: CDR1 LNHDA, CDR2 SQIVND (reference sequence). CDR3 sequence reads: CASSIRDINYGYTF. The DNA of the CDR3 is TGTGCCAGTAGTATCAGGGACATTAACTATGGCTACACCTTC.

The rearrangement links TRBV6-6 to TRBJ2-3, with D possibly TRBD2 on 6 matching bases. V was cut by 2 bases and J by 6 bases, with 12 bases left in between. Germline V lookup: CDR1 MNHNY, CDR2 SVGAGI (reference sequence). The CDR3 contains 14 residues. Here the CDR3 reads CASSYGTPPDTQYF. CDR3 nucleotide sequence: TGTGCCAGCAGTTACGGGACTCCCCCGGATACGCAGTATTTT.

The gene calls are TRBV19 and TRBJ1-4; D gene uncertain. CDR1 and CDR2 (germline): LNHDA, SQIVND (reference sequence). The CDR3 spans 12 residues. V lost 9 bases and J lost 5, with 10 bases in between. The DNA of the CDR3 is TGTGCCAGCCGAGCCCCCAATGAAAAACTGTTTTTT. It codes for CASRAPNEKLFF. The full variable domain, rest sourced from reference TRBV19 and TRBJ1-4, is DGGITQSPKYLFRKEGQNVTLSCEQNLNHDAMYWYRQDPGQGLRLIYYSQIVNDFQKGDIAEGYSVSREKKESFPLTVTSAQKNPTAFYLCASRAPNEKLFFGSGTQLSVL.

This chain uses TRBV19 with TRBJ2-1, with unresolved D. V was cut by 2 bases and J by 6 bases, with 8 bases left in between. Germline CDR1 is LNHDA and CDR2 is SQIVND (reference sequence). The CDR3 has 13 residues. CDR3 protein: CASSIIKANEQFF. As DNA, the CDR3 is TGTGCCAGTAGTATAATAAAAGCCAATGAGCAGTTCTTC.

This sequence joins TRBV4-1 and TRBJ2-7; 8 positions match TRBD2. CDR3 size: 16 residues. The V segment lost 4 bases and the J segment 2 bases; nucleotides outside the gene matches: 10. Germline V lookup: CDR1 MGHRA, CDR2 YSYEKL. The CDR3 sequence: CASSPVIAGLAYEQYF. Here the CDR3 DNA reads TGCGCCAGCAGCCCAGTCATAGCGGGACTGGCCTACGAGCAGTACTTC.

This chain links TRBV21-1 with TRBJ2-3; no check of the table's D call, TRBD2, against the DNA was made. TRBV21-1 is marked as a pseudogene. This CDR3 spans 17 amino acids. The CDR3 sequence: CASSKLEAGDVRDTQYF. DNA of the CDR3: TGTGCCAGCAGCAAATTAGAAGCGGGAGACGTGAGAGATACGCAGTATTTT.

The rearrangement uses TRBV6-5 and TRBJ1-1; 7 bases agree with TRBD1. The V gene's germline CDR1 is MNHEY and CDR2 SVGAGI. V lost 2 bases and J lost 6; bases outside the gene matches: 12. The CDR3 spans 16 residues. CDR3 amino acids: CASSYGLFGTVPEAFF. CDR3 coding DNA: TGTGCCAGCAGTTACGGACTCTTTGGGACAGTCCCTGAAGCTTTCTTT.

CDR3 DNA: TGTGCCAGCAGTCAACTGACTAGCGGGGGGGCAGTCACCTACAATGAGCAGTTCTTC. As protein: CASSQLTSGGAVTYNEQFF. The gene calls are TRBV6-2 or TRBV6-3 and TRBJ2-1, with 14 bases that match TRBD2. J was trimmed by 2 bases and V by 5 bases; bases with no gene match: 11. Germline CDR1 is MNHEY and CDR2 is SVGEGT. CDR3 length: 19 amino acids.

This chain uses TRBV19 with TRBJ2-1; 12 bases are a match to TRBD2. The CDR3 has 14 residues. V was pared by 3 bases and J by 15 bases, with 9 bases of the junction left unmatched. Germline V gene data show CDR1 as LNHDA and CDR2 as SQIVND (reference sequence). The CDR3 DNA is TGTGCCAGTAGTATTAGGCTAGCGGGGGGGCACGCGTTCTTC. Its translation is CASSIRLAGGHAFF. Together with reference TRBV19 and TRBJ2-1, the CDR3 gives the full variable domain: DGGITQSPKYLFRKEGQNVTLSCEQNLNHDAMYWYRQDPGQGLRLIYYSQIVNDFQKGDIAEGYSVSREKKESFPLTVTSAQKNPTAFYLCASSIRLAGGHAFFGPGTRLTVL.

The rearrangement joins TRBV6-5 to TRBJ1-3; D is possibly TRBD1 (6 bases). Trimming shortened V by 4 bases and J by 8 bases, and 15 bases separated the two germline ends. This CDR3 is built from 14 residues. Germline V gene data show CDR1 as MNHEY and CDR2 as SVGAGI. CDR3 in amino acids: CASSSFRDIYTIYF. The CDR3 nucleotides are TGTGCCAGCAGTTCCTTCCGGGACATTTACACCATATATTTT.

This CDR3 is CASSFGMWEEQFF. The CDR3 region has the DNA TGTGCCAGCAGTTTTGGAATGTGGGAGGAGCAGTTCTTC. J is TRBJ2-1 and V is TRBV27; D is perhaps TRBD2 (5 bases). CDR3 size: 13 residues. The V and J ends lost 3 bases and 10 bases respectively, with 13 bases between them. Looked up from germline, CDR1 is MNHEY and CDR2 is SMNVEV (reference sequence).

The chain couples TRBV12-5 to TRBJ1-3; no definite D call. This CDR3 is 19 amino acids long. The germline V and J ends were trimmed by 4 bases and 7 bases, with 29 bases remaining between them. CDR1 is LGHNT, CDR2 FRNRAP, per germline. CDR3 loop: CASGSRCTIRRTAGNTIYF. CDR3 DNA: TGTGCTAGTGGTTCGAGATGCACTATCCGTAGGACCGCGGGGAACACCATATATTTT.

Of note for this clone: This sample includes further DNA sequences coding for the same CDR3. The J gene is TRBJ1-2, the V gene TRBV27; no definite D call. CDR1 and CDR2 from the germline V gene are MNHEY and SMNVEV (reference sequence). Trimming cost V 5 bases and J 2 bases, with 9 bases left between them. This CDR3 is 13 amino acids long. The chain's CDR3 is CASSLTGNYGYTF. The CDR3 nucleotides are TGTGCCAGCAGTCTTACGGGGAACTATGGCTACACCTTC.

J is TRBJ1-3 and V is TRBV7-8; tentative D call: TRBD1 (6 bases). This CDR3 is built from 17 residues. V lost 1 base and J 0 bases, leaving 13 bases between the germline ends. The germline gives CDR1 SGHVS, CDR2 FQNEAQ. CDR3 region: CASSLGAGVNSGNTIYF. DNA for the CDR3: TGTGCCAGCAGCTTAGGGGCAGGGGTCAACTCTGGAAACACCATATATTTT.

The chain recombines TRBV11-2 with TRBJ1-1, with D uncertain. The ends were cut back, 4 bases at V and 5 bases at J, with 14 bases in the middle. The V gene's germline CDR1 is SGHAT and CDR2 FQNNGV. The CDR3 has 14 amino acids. CDR3 in DNA: TGTGCCAGCAGCTCCCCCCGAGAGAATACTGAAGCTTTCTTT. This gives the protein CASSSPRENTEAFF.

J is TRBJ2-7 and V is TRBV7-2; the D gene is possibly TRBD2 (6 bases). The CDR3 spans 13 residues. V was cut by 0 bases and J by 6 bases, with 9 bases left in between. Per germline, CDR1 SGHTA and CDR2 FQGNSA. Here the CDR3 DNA reads TGTGCCAGCAGCTTAGCGGCGGGGTTCGAGCAGTACTTC. Amino acid sequence: CASSLAAGFEQYF. The variable domain in full, completed from reference TRBV7-2 and TRBJ2-7, reads GAGVSQSPSNKVTEKGKDVELRCDPISGHTALYWYRQSLGQGLEFLIYFQGNSAPDKSGLPSDRFSAERTGGSVSTLTIQRTQQEDSAVYLCASSLAAGFEQYFGPGTRLTVT.

V and J are TRBV3-1 (or the pseudogene TRBV3-2) and TRBJ2-3; possible D gene TRBD1, 5 bases. The CDR3 is 15 amino acids. Trimming took 4 bases from V and 0 from J, leaving 11 bases between them. Germline loops: CDR1 LGHDT, CDR2 YNNKEL (reference sequence). The CDR3 DNA sequence: TGTGCCAGCAGCCCAAGGGGCCCGAGCACAGATACGCAGTATTTT. It specifies CASSPRGPSTDTQYF.